This T cell receptor (beta chain) was profiled in a study of T cell changes during pregnancy in multiple sclerosis. Assay: immunoSEQ multiplex PCR; the TCRdb copy retains only in-frame clones and omits some. The top ten clones hold 8% to 10% of a sample with fewer than 40,000 clones, roughly 86% of them seen once. The CDR3 is made up of 15 amino acids. Looked up from germline, CDR1 is SGHRS and CDR2 is YFSETQ. V was pared by 0 bases and J by 1 base, with 8 bases between. The receptor was isolated from a female donor with multiple sclerosis, enrolled in a pregnancy study. Source: CD8+ T cells from peripheral blood mononuclear cells, taken in the first trimester of pregnancy. This chain joins TRBV5-1 and TRBJ2-4, with D perhaps TRBD2 (6 bases). CDR3 in DNA: TGCGCCAGCAGCTTGGATGCGGGGGCCAAAAACATTCAGTACTTC. Protein product: CASSLDAGAKNIQYF.